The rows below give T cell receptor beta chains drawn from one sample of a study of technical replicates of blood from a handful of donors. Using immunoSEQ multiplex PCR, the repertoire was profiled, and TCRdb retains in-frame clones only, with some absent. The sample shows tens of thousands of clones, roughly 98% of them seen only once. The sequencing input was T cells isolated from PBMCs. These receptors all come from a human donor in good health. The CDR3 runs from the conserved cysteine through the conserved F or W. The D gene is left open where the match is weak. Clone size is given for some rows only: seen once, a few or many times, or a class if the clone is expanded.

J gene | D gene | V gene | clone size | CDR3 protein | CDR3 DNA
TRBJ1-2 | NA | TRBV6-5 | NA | CASTLLGGYGYTF | TGTGCCAGCACCCTGCTAGGGGGCTATGGCTACACCTTC
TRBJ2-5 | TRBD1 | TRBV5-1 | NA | CASSKTGQETQYF | TGCGCCAGCAGCAAGACAGGGCAAGAGACCCAGTACTTC
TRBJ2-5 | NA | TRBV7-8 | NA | CASSLVGGGKGETQYF | TGTGCCAGCAGCTTAGTAGGAGGGGGCAAGGGGGAGACCCAGTACTTC
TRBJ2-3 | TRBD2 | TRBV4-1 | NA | CASSQDGREVDTQYF | TGCGCCAGCAGCCAAGACGGGCGGGAGGTAGATACGCAGTATTTT
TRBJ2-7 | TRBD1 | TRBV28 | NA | CASSLRGTGPEQYF | TGTGCCAGCAGTTTACGCGGGACAGGGCCCGAGCAGTACTTC
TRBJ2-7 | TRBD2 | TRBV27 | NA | CASSLSLAGPSSYEQYF | TGTGCCAGCAGTTTATCCCTAGCGGGACCCAGCTCCTACGAGCAGTACTTC
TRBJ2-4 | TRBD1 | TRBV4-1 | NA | CASSQDKVRATGMGKNIQYF | TGCGCCAGCAGCCAAGATAAGGTGCGGGCGACAGGGATGGGCAAAAACATTCAGTACTTC
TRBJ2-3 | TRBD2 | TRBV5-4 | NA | CASSSGGGRHTQYF | TGTGCCAGCAGCTCCGGGGGGGGGCGTCATACGCAGTATTTT
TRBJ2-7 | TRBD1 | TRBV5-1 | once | CASRFPGQALLSTNEQYF | TGCGCCAGCAGGTTCCCGGGACAGGCTCTTCTGTCGACAAACGAGCAGTACTTC
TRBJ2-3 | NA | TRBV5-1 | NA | CASSPGSGELWYF | TGCGCCAGCAGCCCGGGGTCCGGGGAACTGTGGTATTTT
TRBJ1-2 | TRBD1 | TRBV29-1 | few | CSVRLGQLTYGYTF | TGCAGCGTTCGCCTGGGACAGCTTACCTATGGCTACACCTTC
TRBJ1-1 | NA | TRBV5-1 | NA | CASSLASYGVNTEAFF | TGCGCCAGCAGCTTGGCCTCATACGGGGTGAACACTGAAGCTTTCTTT
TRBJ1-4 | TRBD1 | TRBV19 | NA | CASRDSQNRGLFF | TGTGCCAGCCGGGACAGTCAGAATCGAGGTCTGTTTTTT
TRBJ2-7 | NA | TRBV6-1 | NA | CASSGVDSYEQYF | TGTGCCAGCAGTGGAGTGGACAGTTACGAGCAGTACTTC
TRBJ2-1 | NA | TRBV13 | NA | CASSLGLGAGDEQFF | TGTGCCAGCAGCTTAGGCCTGGGAGCAGGTGATGAGCAGTTCTTC
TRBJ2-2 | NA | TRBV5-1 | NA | CASRTVPNTGELFF | TGCGCCAGCAGGACAGTACCGAACACCGGGGAGCTGTTTTTT
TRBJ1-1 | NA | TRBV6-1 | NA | CASTWGDGWNTEAFF | TGTGCCAGCACTTGGGGGGACGGATGGAACACTGAAGCTTTCTTT
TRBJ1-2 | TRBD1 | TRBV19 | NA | CASSPQQSRTGFGYTF | TGTGCCAGTAGTCCACAACAATCTAGGACAGGGTTCGGCTACACCTTC
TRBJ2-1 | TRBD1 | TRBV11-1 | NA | CASSSWTGQGHNEQFF | TGTGCCAGCAGCTCTTGGACCGGACAGGGGCACAATGAGCAGTTCTTC
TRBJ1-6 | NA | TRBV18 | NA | CASSLNREDSPLHF | TGTGCCAGCTCACTGAACAGGGAAGATTCACCCCTCCACTTT
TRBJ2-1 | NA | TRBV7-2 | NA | CASSLVVGSDNEQFF | TGTGCCAGCAGCTTAGTGGTCGGGAGTGACAATGAGCAGTTCTTC
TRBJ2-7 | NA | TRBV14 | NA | CASSQVPRGTYEQYF | TGTGCCAGCAGCCAAGTGCCCCGAGGGACCTACGAGCAGTACTTC
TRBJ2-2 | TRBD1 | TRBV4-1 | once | CASRGRDRLFTSDTGELFF | TGCGCCAGCCGGGGCCGGGACAGGCTATTTACGTCGGACACCGGGGAGCTGTTTTTT
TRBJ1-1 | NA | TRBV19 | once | CATRRGGGESFF | TGTGCTACACGGAGGGGGGGTGGTGAATCTTTCTTT
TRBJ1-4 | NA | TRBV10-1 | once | CASIQAGSTNEKLFF | TGCGCCAGCATCCAGGCCGGCAGTACCAATGAAAAACTGTTTTTT